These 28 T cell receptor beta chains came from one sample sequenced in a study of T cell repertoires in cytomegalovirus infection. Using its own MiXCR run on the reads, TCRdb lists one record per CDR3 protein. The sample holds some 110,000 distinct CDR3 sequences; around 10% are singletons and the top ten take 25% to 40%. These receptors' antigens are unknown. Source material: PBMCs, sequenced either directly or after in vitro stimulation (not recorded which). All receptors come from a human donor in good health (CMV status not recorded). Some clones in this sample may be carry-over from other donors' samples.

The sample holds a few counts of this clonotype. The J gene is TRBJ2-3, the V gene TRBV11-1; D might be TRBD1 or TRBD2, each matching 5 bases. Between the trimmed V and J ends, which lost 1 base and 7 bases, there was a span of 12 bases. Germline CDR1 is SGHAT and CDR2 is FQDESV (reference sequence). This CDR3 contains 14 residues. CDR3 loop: CASSLGDPQNTQYF. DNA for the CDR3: TGTGCCAGCAGCTTAGGGGACCCGCAGAATACGCAGTATTTT.

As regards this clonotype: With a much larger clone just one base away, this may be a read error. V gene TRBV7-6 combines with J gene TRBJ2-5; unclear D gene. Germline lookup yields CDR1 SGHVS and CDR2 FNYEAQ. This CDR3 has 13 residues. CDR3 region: CARSLGGYETQYF. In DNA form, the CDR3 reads TGTGCCAGAAGCTTAGGCGGATACGAGACCCAGTACTTC.

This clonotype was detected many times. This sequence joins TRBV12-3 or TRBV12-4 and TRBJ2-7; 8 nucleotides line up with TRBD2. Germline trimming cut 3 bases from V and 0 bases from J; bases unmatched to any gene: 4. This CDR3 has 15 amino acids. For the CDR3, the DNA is TGTGCCAGCAGTTTCGGCGGGAGGCGCTCCTACGAGCAGTACTTC. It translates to CASSFGGRRSYEQYF.

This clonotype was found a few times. This CDR3 is CASSLGTGINQPQHF. The CDR3 nucleotides read TGTGCCAGCAGCTTAGGGACAGGGATAAATCAGCCCCAGCATTTT. The chain couples TRBV7-9 to TRBJ1-5, with 8 bases identical to TRBD1. Per the germline V gene, CDR1 is SEHNR and CDR2 is FQNEAQ (reference sequence). The CDR3 runs 15 residues. V was pared by 1 base and J by 4 bases, with 3 bases of the junction left unmatched.

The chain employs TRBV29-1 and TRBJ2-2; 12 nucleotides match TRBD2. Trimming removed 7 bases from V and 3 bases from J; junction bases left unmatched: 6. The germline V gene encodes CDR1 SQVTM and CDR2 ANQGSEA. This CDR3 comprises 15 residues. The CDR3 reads CSGRLAGVYTGELFF. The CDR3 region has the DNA TGCAGCGGCCGACTAGCGGGAGTGTACACCGGGGAGCTGTTTTTT.

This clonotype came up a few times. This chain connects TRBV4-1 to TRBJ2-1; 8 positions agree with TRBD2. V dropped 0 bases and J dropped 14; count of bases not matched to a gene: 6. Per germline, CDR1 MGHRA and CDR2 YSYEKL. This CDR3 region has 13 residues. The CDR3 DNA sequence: TGCGCCAGCAGCCAAGATCCAGAGCGGGAGAAGTTCTTC. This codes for CASSQDPEREKFF.

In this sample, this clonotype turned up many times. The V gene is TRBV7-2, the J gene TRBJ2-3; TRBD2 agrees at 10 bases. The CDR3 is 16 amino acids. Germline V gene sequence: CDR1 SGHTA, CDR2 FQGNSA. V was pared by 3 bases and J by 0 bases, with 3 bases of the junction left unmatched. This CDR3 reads CASSLLAGASTDTQYF. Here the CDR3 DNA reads TGTGCCAGCAGCTTGCTAGCGGGAGCGAGCACAGATACGCAGTATTTT.

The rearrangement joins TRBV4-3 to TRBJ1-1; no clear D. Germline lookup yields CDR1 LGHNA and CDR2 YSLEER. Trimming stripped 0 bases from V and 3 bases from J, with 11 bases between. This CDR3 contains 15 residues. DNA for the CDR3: TGCGCCAGCAGCCAAGACCTATTGACTGACACTGAAGCTTTCTTT. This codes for CASSQDLLTDTEAFF.

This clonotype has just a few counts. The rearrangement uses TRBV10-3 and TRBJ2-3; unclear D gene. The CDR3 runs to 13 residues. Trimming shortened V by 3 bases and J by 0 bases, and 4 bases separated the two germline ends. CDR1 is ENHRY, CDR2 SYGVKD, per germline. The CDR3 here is CAISDSSTDTQYF. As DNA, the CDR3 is TGTGCCATCAGTGACAGCAGCACAGATACGCAGTATTTT.

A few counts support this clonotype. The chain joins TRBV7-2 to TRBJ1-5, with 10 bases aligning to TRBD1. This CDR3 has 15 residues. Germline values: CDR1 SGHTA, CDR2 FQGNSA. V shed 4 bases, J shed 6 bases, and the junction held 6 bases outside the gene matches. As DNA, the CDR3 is TGTGCCAGCAGCTATGACAGGGGGCTTGGTCAGCCCCAGCATTTT. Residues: CASSYDRGLGQPQHF.

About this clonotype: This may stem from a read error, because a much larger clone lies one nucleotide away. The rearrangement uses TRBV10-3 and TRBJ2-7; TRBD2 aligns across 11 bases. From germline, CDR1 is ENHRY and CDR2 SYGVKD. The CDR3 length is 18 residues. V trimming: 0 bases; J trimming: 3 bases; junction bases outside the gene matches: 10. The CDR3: CAISESAGLAGGVYEQYV. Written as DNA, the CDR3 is TGTGCCATCAGTGAGTCTGCCGGACTAGCGGGCGGTGTCTACGAGCAGTACGTC.

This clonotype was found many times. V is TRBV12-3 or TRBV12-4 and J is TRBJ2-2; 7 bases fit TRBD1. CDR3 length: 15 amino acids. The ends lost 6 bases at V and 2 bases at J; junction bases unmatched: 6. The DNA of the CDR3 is TGTGCCAGCAGACTAGGGACAGTTAACACCGGGGAGCTGTTTTTT. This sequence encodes CASRLGTVNTGELFF.

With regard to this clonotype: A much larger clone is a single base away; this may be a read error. CDR3 amino acids: CASSSPGQVSYGYTF. Written as DNA, the CDR3 is TGTGCCAGCAGTTCTCCGGGACAGGTGTCCTATGGCTACACCTTC. V gene TRBV12-3 or TRBV12-4 combines with J gene TRBJ1-2, with 8 positions matching TRBD1. V was pared by 4 bases and J by 4 bases, with 8 bases of the junction left unmatched. CDR3 length: 15 amino acids.

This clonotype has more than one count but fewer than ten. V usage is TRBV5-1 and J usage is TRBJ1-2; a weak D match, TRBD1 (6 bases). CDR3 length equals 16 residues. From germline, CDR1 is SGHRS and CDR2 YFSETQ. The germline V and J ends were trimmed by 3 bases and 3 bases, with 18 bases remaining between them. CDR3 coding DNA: TGCGCCAGCAGCTATGGGATCCCCAGGGGCGACTATGGCTACACCTTC. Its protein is CASSYGIPRGDYGYTF.

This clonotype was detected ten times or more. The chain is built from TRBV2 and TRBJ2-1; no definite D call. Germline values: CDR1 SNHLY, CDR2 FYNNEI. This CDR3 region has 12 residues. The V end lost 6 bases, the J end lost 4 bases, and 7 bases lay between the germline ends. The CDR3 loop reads CASRPRYNEQFF. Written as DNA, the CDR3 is TGTGCCAGCAGGCCTCGATACAATGAGCAGTTCTTC.

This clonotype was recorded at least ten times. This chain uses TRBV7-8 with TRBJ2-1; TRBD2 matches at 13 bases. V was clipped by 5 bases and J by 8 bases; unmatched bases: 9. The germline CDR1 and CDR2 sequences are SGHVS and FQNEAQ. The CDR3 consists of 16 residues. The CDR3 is CASSARTSGSIDEQFF. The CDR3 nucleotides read TGTGCCAGCAGCGCCCGGACTAGCGGGAGTATCGATGAGCAGTTCTTC. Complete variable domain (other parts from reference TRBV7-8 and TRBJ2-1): GAGVSQSPRYKVAKRGQDVALRCDPISGHVSLFWYQQALGQGPEFLTYFQNEAQLDKSGLPSDRFFAERPEGSVSTLKIQRTQQEDSAVYLCASSARTSGSIDEQFFGPGTRLTVL.

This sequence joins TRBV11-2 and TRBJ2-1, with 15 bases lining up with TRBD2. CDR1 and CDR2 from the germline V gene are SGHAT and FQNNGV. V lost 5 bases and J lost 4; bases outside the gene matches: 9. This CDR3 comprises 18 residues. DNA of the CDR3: TGTGCCAGCAGCCCGGGTGGGACTAGCGGGAGGATTTACAATGAGCAGTTCTTC. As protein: CASSPGGTSGRIYNEQFF.

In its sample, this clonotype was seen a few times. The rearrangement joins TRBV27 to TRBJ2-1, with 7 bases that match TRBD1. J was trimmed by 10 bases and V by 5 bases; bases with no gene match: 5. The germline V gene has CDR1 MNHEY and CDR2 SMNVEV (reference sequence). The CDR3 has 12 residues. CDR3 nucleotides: TGTGCCAGCAGTCCCCAGGGACAGGAGCAGTTCTTC. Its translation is CASSPQGQEQFF.

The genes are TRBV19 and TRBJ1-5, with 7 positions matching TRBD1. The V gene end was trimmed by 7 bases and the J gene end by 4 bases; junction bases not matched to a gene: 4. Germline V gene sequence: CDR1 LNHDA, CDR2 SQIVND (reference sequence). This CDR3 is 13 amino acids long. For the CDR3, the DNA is TGTGCCAGTAAGGACAGGAGGAATCAGCCCCAGCATTTT. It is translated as CASKDRRNQPQHF.

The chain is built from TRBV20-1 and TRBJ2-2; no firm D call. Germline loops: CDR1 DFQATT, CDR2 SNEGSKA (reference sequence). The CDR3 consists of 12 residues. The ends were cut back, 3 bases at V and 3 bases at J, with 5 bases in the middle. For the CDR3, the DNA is TGCAGTGCTAGGAAAGACACCGGGGAGCTGTTTTTT. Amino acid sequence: CSARKDTGELFF.

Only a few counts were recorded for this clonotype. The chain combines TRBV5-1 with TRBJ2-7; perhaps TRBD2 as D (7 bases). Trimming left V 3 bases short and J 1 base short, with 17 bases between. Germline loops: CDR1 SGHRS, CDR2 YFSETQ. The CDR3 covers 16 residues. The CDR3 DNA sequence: TGCGCCAGCAGCTCGGGGGCGGGAGCAGCGTCCTACGAGCAGTACTTC. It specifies CASSSGAGAASYEQYF.

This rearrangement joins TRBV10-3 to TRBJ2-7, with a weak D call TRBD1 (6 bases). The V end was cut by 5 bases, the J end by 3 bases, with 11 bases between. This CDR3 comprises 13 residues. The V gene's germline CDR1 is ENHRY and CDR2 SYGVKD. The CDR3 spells CAISKGQLYEQYV. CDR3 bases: TGTGCCATCAGTAAGGGACAACTCTACGAGCAGTACGTC.

The CDR3 sequence: CASSYTVPTNTGELFF. CDR3 DNA: TGTGCCAGCAGTTACACGGTACCGACGAACACCGGGGAGCTGTTTTTT. The V call is TRBV6-5, the J call TRBJ2-2, with D hard to call. In germline, CDR1 is MNHEY, CDR2 SVGAGI. V was trimmed by 2 bases and J by 0 bases, leaving 10 bases between them. The CDR3 is 16 amino acids.

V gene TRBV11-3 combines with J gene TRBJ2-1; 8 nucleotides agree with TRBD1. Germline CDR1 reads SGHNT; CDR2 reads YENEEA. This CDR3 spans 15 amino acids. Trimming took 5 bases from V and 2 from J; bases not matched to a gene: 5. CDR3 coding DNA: TGTGCCAGCAGCCCGACAGGGGAACCCTACAATGAGCAGTTCTTC. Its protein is CASSPTGEPYNEQFF. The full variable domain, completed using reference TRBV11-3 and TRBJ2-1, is EAGVVQSPRYKIIEKKQPVAFWCNPISGHNTLYWYLQNLGQGPELLIRYENEEAVDDSQLPKDRFSAERLKGVDSTLKIQPAELGDSAVYLCASSPTGEPYNEQFFGPGTRLTVL.

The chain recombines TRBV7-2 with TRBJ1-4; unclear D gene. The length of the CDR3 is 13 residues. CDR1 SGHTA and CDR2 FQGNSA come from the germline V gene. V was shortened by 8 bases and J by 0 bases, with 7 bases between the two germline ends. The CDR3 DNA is TGTGCCAGCTCGATGGCAACTAATGAAAAACTGTTTTTT. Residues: CASSMATNEKLFF.

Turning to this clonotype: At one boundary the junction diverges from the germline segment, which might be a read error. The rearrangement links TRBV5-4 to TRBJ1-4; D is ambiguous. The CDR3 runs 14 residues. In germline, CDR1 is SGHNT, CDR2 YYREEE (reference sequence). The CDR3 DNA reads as TGTGCCAGCAGATTGGATGGGTCTAATGAAAAACTGTTTTTT. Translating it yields CASRLDGSNEKLFF.

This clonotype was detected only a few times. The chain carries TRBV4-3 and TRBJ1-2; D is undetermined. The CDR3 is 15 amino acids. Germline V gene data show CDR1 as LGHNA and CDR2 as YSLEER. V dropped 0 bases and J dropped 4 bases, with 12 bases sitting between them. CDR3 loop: CASSQDPAPLYGYTF. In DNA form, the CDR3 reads TGCGCCAGCAGCCAAGACCCCGCGCCCCTCTATGGCTACACCTTC.

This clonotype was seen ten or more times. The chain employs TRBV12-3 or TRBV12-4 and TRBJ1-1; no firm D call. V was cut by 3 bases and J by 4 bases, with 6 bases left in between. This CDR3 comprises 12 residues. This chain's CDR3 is CASSFGVTEAFF. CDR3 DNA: TGTGCCAGCAGTTTCGGGGTCACTGAAGCTTTCTTT.